What follows is one T cell receptor beta chain and its context. Its matching antigen is unknown. These data are taken from a study of T cells in Graves' hyperthyroidism and ophthalmopathy. Study-level points and caveats: Ophthalmopathy could be told apart from stable hyperthyroidism with a 13 V-J model.

Amplification yielded TCR beta CDR3 regions, with RNA transcripts as the source. Primed by the HTBI set, a first-round RT-PCR was run on the TCR CDR3. TCRdb reprocessed the multiplex PCR reads with MiXCR, giving one entry per CDR3 protein. The data contain hundreds of thousands of distinct CDR3 sequences, roughly 16% of them singletons. The CDR3 loop spans 16 amino acids. The V segment lost 2 bases and the J segment 3 bases; nucleotides outside the gene matches: 5. Per germline, CDR1 MNHEY and CDR2 SVGEGT. Sample: blood. This TCR was sampled from a middle-aged woman with Graves' ophthalmopathy. The J gene is TRBJ2-3, the V gene TRBV6-2 or TRBV6-3; 10 bases match TRBD2. The CDR3 region is CASSYSGRGETDTQYF. The CDR3 DNA is TGTGCCAGCAGTTACAGCGGGAGGGGAGAGACAGATACGCAGTATTTT.